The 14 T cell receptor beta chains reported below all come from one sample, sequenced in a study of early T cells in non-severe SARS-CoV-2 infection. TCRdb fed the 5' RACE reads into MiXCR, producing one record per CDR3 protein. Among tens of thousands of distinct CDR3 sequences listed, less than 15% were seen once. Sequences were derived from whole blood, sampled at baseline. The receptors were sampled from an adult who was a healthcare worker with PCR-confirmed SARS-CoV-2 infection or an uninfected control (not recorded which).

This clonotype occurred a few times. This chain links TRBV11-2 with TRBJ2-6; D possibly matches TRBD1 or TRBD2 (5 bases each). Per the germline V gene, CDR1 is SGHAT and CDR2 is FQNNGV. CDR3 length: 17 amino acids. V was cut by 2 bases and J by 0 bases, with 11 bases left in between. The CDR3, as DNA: TGTGCCAGCAGCTTATTCCGGGGCCTCTCTGGGGCCAACGTCCTGACTTTC. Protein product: CASSLFRGLSGANVLTF.

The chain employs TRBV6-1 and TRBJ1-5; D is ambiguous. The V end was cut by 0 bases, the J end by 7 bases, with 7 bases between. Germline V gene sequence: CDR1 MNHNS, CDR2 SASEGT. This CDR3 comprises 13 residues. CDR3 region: CASSEAQRQPQHF. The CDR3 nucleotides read TGTGCCAGCAGTGAAGCTCAGCGACAGCCCCAGCATTTT.

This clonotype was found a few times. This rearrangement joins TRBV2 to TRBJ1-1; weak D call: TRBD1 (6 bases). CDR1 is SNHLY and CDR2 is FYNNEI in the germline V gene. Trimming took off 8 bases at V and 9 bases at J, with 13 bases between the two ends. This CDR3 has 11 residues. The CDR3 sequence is CASVGGAQAFF. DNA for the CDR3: TGTGCCAGCGTGGGGGGGGCGCAAGCTTTCTTT. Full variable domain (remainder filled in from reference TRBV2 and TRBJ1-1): EPEVTQTPSHQVTQMGQEVILRCVPISNHLYFYWYRQILGQKVEFLVSFYNNEISEKSEIFDDQFSVERPDGSNFTLKIRSTKLEDSAMYFCASVGGAQAFFGQGTRLTVV.

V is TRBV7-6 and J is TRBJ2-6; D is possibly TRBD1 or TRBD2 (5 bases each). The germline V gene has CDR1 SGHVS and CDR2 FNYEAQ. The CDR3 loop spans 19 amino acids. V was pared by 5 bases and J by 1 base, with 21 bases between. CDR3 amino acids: CASSRGPGRAMSGANVLTF. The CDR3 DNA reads TGTGCCAGCAGCCGCGGACCGGGGCGGGCGATGTCTGGGGCCAACGTCCTGACTTTC. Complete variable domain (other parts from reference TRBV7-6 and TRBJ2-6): GAGVSQSPRYKVTKRGQDVALRCDPISGHVSLYWYRQALGQGPEFLTYFNYEAQQDKSGLPNDRFSAERPEGSISTLTIQRTEQRDSAMYRCASSRGPGRAMSGANVLTFGAGSRLTVL.

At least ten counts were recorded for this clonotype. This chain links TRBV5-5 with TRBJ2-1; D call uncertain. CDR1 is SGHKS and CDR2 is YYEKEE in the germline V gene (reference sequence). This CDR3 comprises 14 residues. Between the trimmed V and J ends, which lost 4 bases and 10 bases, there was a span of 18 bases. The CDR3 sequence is CASSPPASAPEQFF. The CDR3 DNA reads TGTGCCAGCAGCCCACCGGCCTCGGCCCCAGAGCAGTTCTTC.

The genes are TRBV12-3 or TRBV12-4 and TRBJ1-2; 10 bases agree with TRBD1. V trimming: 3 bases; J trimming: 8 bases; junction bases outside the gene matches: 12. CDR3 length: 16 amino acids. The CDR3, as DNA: TGTGCCAGCAGTTTCGACAGGGGGCAGAGGGTCAGGGGCTACACCTTC. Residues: CASSFDRGQRVRGYTF.

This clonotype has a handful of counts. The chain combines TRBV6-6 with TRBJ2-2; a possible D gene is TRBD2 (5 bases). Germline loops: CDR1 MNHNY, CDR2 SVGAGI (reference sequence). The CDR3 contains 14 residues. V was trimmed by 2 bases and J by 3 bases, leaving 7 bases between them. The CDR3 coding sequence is TGTGCCAGCAGTTACCTGAGGGACACCGGGGAGCTGTTTTTT. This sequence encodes CASSYLRDTGELFF.

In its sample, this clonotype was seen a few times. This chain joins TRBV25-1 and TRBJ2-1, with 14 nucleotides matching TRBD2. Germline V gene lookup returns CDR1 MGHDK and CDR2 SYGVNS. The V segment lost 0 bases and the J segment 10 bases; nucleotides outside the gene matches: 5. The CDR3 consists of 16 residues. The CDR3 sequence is CASSEYGGLAGEEQFF. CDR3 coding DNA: TGTGCCAGCAGTGAATATGGGGGACTAGCGGGAGAGGAGCAGTTCTTC.

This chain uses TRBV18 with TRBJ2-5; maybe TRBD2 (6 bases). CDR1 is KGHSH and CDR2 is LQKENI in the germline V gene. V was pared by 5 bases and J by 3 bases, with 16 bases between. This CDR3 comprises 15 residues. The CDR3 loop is CASSALPGGEETQYF. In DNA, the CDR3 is TGTGCCAGCTCAGCCCTGCCGGGCGGGGAAGAGACCCAGTACTTC.

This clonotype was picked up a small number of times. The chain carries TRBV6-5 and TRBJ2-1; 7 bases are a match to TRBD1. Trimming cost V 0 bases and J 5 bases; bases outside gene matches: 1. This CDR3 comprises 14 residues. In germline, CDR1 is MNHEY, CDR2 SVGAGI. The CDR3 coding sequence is TGTGCCAGCAGTTACTCACAGGGGAACAATGAGCAGTTCTTC. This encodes CASSYSQGNNEQFF.

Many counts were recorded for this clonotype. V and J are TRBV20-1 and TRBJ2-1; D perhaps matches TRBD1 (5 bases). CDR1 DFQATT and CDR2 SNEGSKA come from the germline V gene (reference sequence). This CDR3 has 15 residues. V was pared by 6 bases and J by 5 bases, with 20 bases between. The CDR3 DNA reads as TGCAGTGCCCCCCCTGGTGGGTCCAGGGACAATGAGCAGTTCTTC. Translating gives CSAPPGGSRDNEQFF.

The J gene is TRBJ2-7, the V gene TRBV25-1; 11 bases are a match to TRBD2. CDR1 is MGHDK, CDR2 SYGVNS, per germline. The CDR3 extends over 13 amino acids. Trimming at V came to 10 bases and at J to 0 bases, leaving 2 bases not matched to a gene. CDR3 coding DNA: TGTGCCATTGGGACTAGCGGCTCCTACGAGCAGTACTTC. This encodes CAIGTSGSYEQYF.

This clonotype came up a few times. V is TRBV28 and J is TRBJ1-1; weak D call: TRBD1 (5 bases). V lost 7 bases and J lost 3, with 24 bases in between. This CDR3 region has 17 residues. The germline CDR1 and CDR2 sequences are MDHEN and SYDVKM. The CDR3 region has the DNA TGTGCCAGCATTCTTTATGGGGCGGGCCGCTCTTACACTGAAGCTTTCTTT. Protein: CASILYGAGRSYTEAFF.

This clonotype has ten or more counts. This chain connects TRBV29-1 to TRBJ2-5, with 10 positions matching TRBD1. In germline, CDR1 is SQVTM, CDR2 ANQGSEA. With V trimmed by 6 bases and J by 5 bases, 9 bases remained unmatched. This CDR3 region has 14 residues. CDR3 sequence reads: CSVRQGARKETQYF. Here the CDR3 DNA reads TGCAGCGTGCGACAGGGGGCCCGTAAGGAGACCCAGTACTTC.